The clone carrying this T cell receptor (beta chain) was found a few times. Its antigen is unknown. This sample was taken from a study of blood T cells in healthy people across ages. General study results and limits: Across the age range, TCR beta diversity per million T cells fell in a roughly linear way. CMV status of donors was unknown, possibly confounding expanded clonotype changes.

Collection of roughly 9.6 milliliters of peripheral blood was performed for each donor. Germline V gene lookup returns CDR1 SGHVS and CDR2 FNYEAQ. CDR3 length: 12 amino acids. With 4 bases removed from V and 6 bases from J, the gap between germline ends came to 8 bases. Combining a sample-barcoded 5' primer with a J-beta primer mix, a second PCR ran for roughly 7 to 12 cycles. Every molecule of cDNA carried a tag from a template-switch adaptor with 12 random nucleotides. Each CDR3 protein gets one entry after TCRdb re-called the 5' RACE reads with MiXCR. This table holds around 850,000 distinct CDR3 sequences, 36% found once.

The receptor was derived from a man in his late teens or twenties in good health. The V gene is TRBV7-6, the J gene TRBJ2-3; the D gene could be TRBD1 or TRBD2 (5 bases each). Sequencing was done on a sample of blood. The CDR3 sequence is CASSYRDDTQYF. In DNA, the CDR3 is TGTGCCAGCAGCTATAGGGACGATACGCAGTATTTT.